One and the same sample provided the 26 T cell receptor beta chains below, sequenced in a study of blood T cell repertoires in COVID-19. Clones were read by immunoSEQ multiplex PCR, and TCRdb kept only the in-frame ones, dropping some. Of approximately 75,000 clones listed, less than 90% are singletons. Sequencing was performed on peripheral blood. The receptors were gathered from a man older than 75 with COVID-19, enrolled during active disease.

This chain connects TRBV19 to TRBJ2-2, with 10 bases matching TRBD2. The CDR3 contains 15 residues. The V and J ends lost 7 bases and 3 bases, in that order; junction bases with no gene match: 5. Germline V gene data show CDR1 as LNHDA and CDR2 as SQIVND (reference sequence). The CDR3 loop reads CASTPGLADTGELFF. CDR3 coding DNA: TGTGCCAGTACCCCCGGACTAGCGGACACCGGGGAGCTGTTTTTT.

This clone was seen only once. This rearrangement joins TRBV3-1 (or the pseudogene TRBV3-2) to TRBJ1-1; 7 nucleotides line up with TRBD1. Germline CDR1 is LGHDT and CDR2 is YNNKEL (reference sequence). The CDR3 contains 14 residues. The ends lost 5 bases at V and 0 bases at J; junction bases unmatched: 3. CDR3 loop: CASSSRGLNTEAFF. The CDR3 nucleotides are TGTGCCAGCAGCTCAAGGGGGCTGAACACTGAAGCTTTCTTT.

The gene calls are TRBV29-1 and TRBJ2-7; TRBD1 might be the D (5 bases). Germline lookup yields CDR1 SQVTM and CDR2 ANQGSEA. This CDR3 is built from 13 residues. The CDR3 is CTHTQGIPYEQYF. CDR3 in DNA: TGCACCCATACCCAGGGAATCCCCTACGAGCAGTACTTC.

V usage is TRBV19 and J usage is TRBJ2-2; D not resolved. Trimming pared 2 bases from V and 1 base from J, leaving 5 bases between. This CDR3 comprises 14 residues. Germline V gene lookup returns CDR1 LNHDA and CDR2 SQIVND (reference sequence). This CDR3 reads CASSILWNTGELFF. The CDR3 DNA sequence: TGTGCCAGTAGTATACTGTGGAACACCGGGGAGCTGTTTTTT.

This clone was detected once. For the CDR3, the DNA is TGTGCCACCAGTGATAGCGGGGTCCTCCAAGAGACCCAGTACTTC. This encodes CATSDSGVLQETQYF. The rearrangement joins TRBV24-1 to TRBJ2-5; 7 positions match TRBD2. From germline, CDR1 is KGHDR and CDR2 SFDVKD. There are 15 residues in the CDR3. The J segment lost 1 base and the V segment lost 3 bases, leaving 4 bases of the junction unmatched.

The gene calls are TRBV15 and TRBJ1-5; TRBD1 aligns across 11 bases. The CDR3 is 17 amino acids. Germline V CDR1 and CDR2: LNHNV, YYDKDF (reference sequence). With 4 bases clipped from V and 4 bases from J, the junction kept 9 bases outside the gene matches. The CDR3 region has the DNA TGTGCCACCAGCACTGGACAGGGGGCGAGGCCAAATCAGCCCCAGCATTTT. Translation gives CATSTGQGARPNQPQHF. The entire variable domain, with the rest obtained from reference TRBV15 and TRBJ1-5, is as follows: DAMVIQNPRYQVTQFGKPVTLSCSQTLNHNVMYWYQQKSSQAPKLLFHYYDKDFNNEADTPDNFQSRRPNTSFCFLDIRSPGLGDTAMYLCATSTGQGARPNQPQHFGDGTRLSIL.

The CDR3 nucleotides read TGTGCCAGCAGCCCGTCCCCAGGGGAGACCCAGTACTTC. Translation: CASSPSPGETQYF. J is TRBJ2-5 and V is TRBV5-5; tentatively, D is TRBD1 (5 bases). Trimming took off 4 bases at V and 5 bases at J, with 12 bases between the two ends. Germline V CDR1 and CDR2: SGHKS, YYEKEE (reference sequence). The CDR3 length is 13 residues.

The chain joins TRBV7-2 to TRBJ2-5; TRBD1 matches 8 bases. Germline V lookup: CDR1 SGHTA, CDR2 FQGNSA. The CDR3 has 15 amino acids. The V segment lost 6 bases and the J segment 5 bases; nucleotides outside the gene matches: 11. In DNA, the CDR3 is TGTGCCAGCAGTTTCGTCAGGGGGCGGTCGGAGACCCAGTACTTC. Protein: CASSFVRGRSETQYF.

The CDR3 sequence is CASSFRTVGNSPLHF. DNA for the CDR3: TGTGCCAGCAGTTTCCGGACAGTGGGTAATTCACCCCTCCACTTT. The chain recombines TRBV27 with TRBJ1-6, with a weak D call TRBD1 (6 bases). CDR3 size: 15 residues. Germline lookup yields CDR1 MNHEY and CDR2 SMNVEV (reference sequence). V dropped 3 bases and J dropped 6 bases, with 12 bases sitting between them.

This clone showed up just a few times. J is TRBJ1-1 and V is TRBV4-2, with 9 bases lining up with TRBD1. The CDR3 has 17 amino acids. Per germline, CDR1 LGHNA and CDR2 YNFKEQ. The V segment lost 0 bases and the J segment 1 base; nucleotides outside the gene matches: 6. CDR3 protein: CASSQEGETGGNTEAFF. CDR3 bases: TGTGCCAGCAGCCAAGAGGGGGAGACAGGGGGGAACACTGAAGCTTTCTTT.

This clone appeared a single time. The chain links TRBV7-9 to TRBJ2-7; 10 bases line up with TRBD1. Trimming removed 1 base from V and 4 bases from J; junction bases left unmatched: 13. From germline, CDR1 is SEHNR and CDR2 FQNEAQ (reference sequence). CDR3 size: 18 residues. The CDR3 sequence is CASSLGERTGGRLYEQYF. CDR3 DNA: TGTGCCAGCAGCTTAGGGGAAAGGACAGGGGGTCGCCTTTACGAGCAGTACTTC.

This chain links TRBV5-1 with TRBJ1-1; 10 bases line up with TRBD1. J was trimmed by 8 bases and V by 4 bases; bases with no gene match: 8. This CDR3 region has 14 residues. CDR1 is SGHRS and CDR2 is YFSETQ in the germline V gene. The CDR3 bases are TGCGCCAGCAGCCCCGGGGGACAGGGGAACGAAGCTTTCTTT. It translates to CASSPGGQGNEAFF.

The chain employs TRBV19 and TRBJ1-5, with TRBD1 identical over 8 bases. The CDR3 runs 18 residues. The germline V gene has CDR1 LNHDA and CDR2 SQIVND (reference sequence). The ends lost 3 bases at V and 0 bases at J; junction bases unmatched: 10. The CDR3 spells CASSIGQGYHNSNQPQHF. The CDR3, as DNA: TGTGCCAGTAGTATCGGACAGGGCTATCACAATAGCAATCAGCCCCAGCATTTT.

This chain links TRBV5-1 with TRBJ1-4; 11 bases agree with TRBD1. The length of the CDR3 is 16 residues. Losses at the gene ends were 1 base for V and 4 bases for J; bases not matched to a gene: 3. Germline CDR1 is SGHRS and CDR2 is YFSETQ. CDR3: CASSLFGTGGNEKLFF. CDR3 DNA: TGCGCCAGCAGCTTGTTCGGGACAGGGGGTAATGAAAAACTGTTTTTT.

The V gene is TRBV11-2, the J gene TRBJ1-2; no clear D gene. The CDR3 consists of 13 residues. The germline V and J ends were trimmed by 5 bases and 7 bases, with 14 bases remaining between them. Germline loops: CDR1 SGHAT, CDR2 FQNNGV. CDR3 amino acids: CASSPFRLSGYTF. The DNA of the CDR3 is TGTGCCAGCAGCCCCTTTAGACTTAGTGGCTACACCTTC.

This clone was picked up a small number of times. The chain is built from TRBV3-1 (or the pseudogene TRBV3-2) and TRBJ1-2; TRBD1 aligns across 7 bases. CDR3 length equals 14 residues. The junction had 4 bases not matched to a gene; V was cut back by 4 bases and J by 2 bases. Per the germline V gene, CDR1 is LGHDT and CDR2 is YNNKEL (reference sequence). CDR3 sequence (DNA): TGTGCCAGCAGCCTCCGACAGGGCAACTATGGCTACACCTTC. This translates into CASSLRQGNYGYTF.

The V gene is TRBV6-5, the J gene TRBJ2-3; tentatively, D is TRBD2 (6 bases). Germline assignment: CDR1 MNHEY and CDR2 SVGAGI. The V end was cut by 7 bases, the J end by 4 bases, with 18 bases between. The CDR3 consists of 15 residues. CDR3 residues: CASTPGGAPPDTQYF. The CDR3 DNA is TGTGCCAGCACCCCTGGCGGGGCCCCCCCAGATACGCAGTATTTT.

This sequence joins TRBV18 and TRBJ1-4; 9 bases map to TRBD1. V was clipped by 4 bases and J by 8 bases; unmatched bases: 2. CDR1 and CDR2 (germline): KGHSH, LQKENI. The CDR3 consists of 13 residues. CDR3 nucleotides: TGTGCCAGCTCACGGGACAGGGCCGAAAAACTGTTTTTT. This codes for CASSRDRAEKLFF.

This chain joins TRBV4-2 and TRBJ2-2; a possible D gene is TRBD1 (5 bases). V was clipped by 1 base and J by 7 bases, with 13 bases between them. Germline CDR1 and CDR2: LGHNA and YNFKEQ. The CDR3 consists of 15 residues. The CDR3: CASSQGGHQGGELFF. CDR3 in DNA: TGTGCCAGCAGCCAAGGGGGCCACCAGGGCGGGGAGCTGTTTTTT.

This chain links TRBV7-9 with TRBJ2-2; 12 bases line up with TRBD2. CDR3 length: 15 amino acids. In germline, CDR1 is SEHNR, CDR2 FQNEAQ (reference sequence). The V segment lost 6 bases and the J segment 3 bases; nucleotides outside the gene matches: 2. CDR3 nucleotide sequence: TGTGCCAGCAGACGGACTAGCGGGGACACCGGGGAGCTGTTTTTT. Translation gives CASRRTSGDTGELFF.

The chain joins TRBV28 to TRBJ2-7; the D gene is possibly TRBD2 (5 bases). Between the trimmed V and J ends, which lost 4 bases and 5 bases, there was a span of 15 bases. This CDR3 has 14 amino acids. Germline assignment: CDR1 MDHEN and CDR2 SYDVKM. The CDR3 protein is CASSSPGGRNEQYF. In DNA, the CDR3 is TGTGCCAGCAGTTCGCCCGGAGGCCGGAACGAGCAGTACTTC.

The V and J genes are TRBV18 and TRBJ1-3, with D possibly TRBD1 on 5 matching bases. V lost 3 bases to trimming and J lost 2 bases, with 8 bases between them. The CDR3 is 14 amino acids. The germline CDR1 and CDR2 sequences are KGHSH and LQKENI. In DNA form, the CDR3 reads TGTGCCAGCTCACCCCCAGGGCCTGGAAACACCATATATTTT. This translates into CASSPPGPGNTIYF.

This clone was seen a single time. The genes are TRBV24-1 and TRBJ2-1; 8 bases fit TRBD1. Germline V gene lookup returns CDR1 KGHDR and CDR2 SFDVKD. The CDR3 consists of 15 residues. V shed 0 bases and J 9 bases; nucleotides not matched to a gene: 6. CDR3 sequence: CATSDLTDRDGEQFF. The CDR3 nucleotides read TGTGCCACCAGTGATTTGACGGACAGGGACGGTGAGCAGTTCTTC.

The rearrangement uses TRBV11-3 and TRBJ1-1, with 11 nucleotides matching TRBD1. J was trimmed by 4 bases and V by 4 bases; bases with no gene match: 5. Germline CDR1 SGHNT, CDR2 YENEEA. This CDR3 has 15 residues. In DNA, the CDR3 is TGTGCCAGCAGCTCATCGGGGACAGGGGGCACTGAAGCTTTCTTT. Amino acids: CASSSSGTGGTEAFF.

The V call is TRBV24-1, the J call TRBJ1-2; 7 bases fit TRBD1. Germline loops: CDR1 KGHDR, CDR2 SFDVKD. This CDR3 spans 15 amino acids. With V trimmed by 4 bases and J by 5 bases, 9 bases remained unmatched. The CDR3, as DNA: TGTGCCACCAGTGACCGTTACAGGGGAGAGTATGGCTACACCTTC. Amino acid sequence: CATSDRYRGEYGYTF.

The chain is built from TRBV6-5 and TRBJ1-2, with D hard to call. Germline CDR1 is MNHEY and CDR2 is SVGAGI. This CDR3 has 13 residues. CDR3 in amino acids: CAAAGGFNYGYTF. In nucleotides, the CDR3 is TGTGCAGCGGCCGGAGGGTTTAACTATGGCTACACCTTC.